This T cell receptor (beta chain) was profiled in a study of blood T cell repertoires in COVID-19 (TCRdb year 2020). Broadly, across the study: Samples covering the acute and convalescent phases of COVID-19 were provided by collaborators in the United States, Italy and Spain. The material from the prospective study consisted of cDNA or gDNA derived from T cells, B-cell-depleted T cells, or PBMCs. Deeply sampled blood TCRbeta repertoires from subjects exposed to, actively infected with, or recovered from COVID-19 were included in the dataset. The repertoires were released in a freely available public database meant as a resource for research on the immune response to SARS-CoV-2. Samples came from the ongoing ImmuneRACE study (first 160 participants) plus 1,254 subjects from 6 global collaborators. Sample metadata almost always included a de-identified subject ID, COVID-19 status, age in years and sex. Where available, HLA class I and class II types were obtained from metadata supplied by the sample provider rather than from assay-based typing. Here is what the overall study found, with its caveats: Clinical and demographic metadata were provided uncurated, with the amount varying by source and participant.

As concerns this clone: Its antigen target is currently unknown. Per-base quality was not reported, and no clone a single base away is much larger than it.

At one collaborating source in Seattle, patients were enrolled during active infection and were followed longitudinally through the course of disease. Collaborating institutions collected whole blood in K2EDTA tubes following their own protocols. For TCRbeta analysis, collaborators shipped samples in one of three forms: frozen whole blood, isolated PBMCs, or DNA extracted from either of those sample types. TCRbeta CDR3 regions were amplified from genomic DNA using the immunoSEQ Assay, a bias-controlled multiplex PCR. The paper's processing steps were these. The number of nucleated cells in each sample was estimated from the amplification of reference gene primers within the assay. Sequence reads were collapsed and filtered to measure the absolute abundance of every unique TCRbeta CDR3 rearrangement. For each sample, productive Simpson clonality was calculated as the square root of Simpson's diversity index over productive rearrangements. The table was pulled from immuneACCESS by TCRdb, which kept in-frame rearrangements only. Such tables lose some clones; where checked, under half of the loss comes from unresolved V genes, and the rest has no known cause. V, J and clone size were drawn from that table, and D and trimming were deduced from the DNA. This sample has approximately 280,000 clones in its table, and around 90% of those were observed once. The ten top clones hold more than 6% of the sample.

Measured from the cysteine to the phenylalanine, the CDR3 is 15 residues long. Solely the CDR3 DNA is kept, with 45 bases framed from the first base. Based on the germline V gene (reference sequence), the CDR1 and CDR2 sequences are SGHNT and YYREEE. V lost 4 bases and J lost 6 bases; the stretch between them is 20 bases long. The receptor's source is a woman aged 25 to 45 with COVID-19, enrolled during active disease. The rearranged segments are TRBV5-4 and TRBJ2-7, with no D gene named confidently. Sequencing was done on a sample of peripheral blood. In nucleotides, the sequence is TGTGCCAGCAGCCGTTCCCTCTTGAGATCGGGCGAGCAGTACTTC. It codes for CASSRSLLRSGEQYF.